The 7 T cell receptor beta chains given below trace back to one sample, sequenced in a study of CD8 T cells in ankylosing spondylitis. TCRdb independently ran MiXCR on the 5' RACE reads; one entry per CDR3 protein. The repertoire holds fewer than 400,000 distinct CDR3 sequences, 20% to 25% seen once, with 15% to 20% in the top ten. Study-level results: Blood of patients with ankylosing spondylitis appeared to be characterized by a TCR beta motif of fewer than 10 highly homologous variants.

No antigens are known for them. Sequenced material: blood, either unsorted or a sorted T cell fraction (not recorded which). Every receptor here comes from a male donor with ankylosing spondylitis.

The genes are TRBV12-3 or TRBV12-4 and TRBJ1-1; D remains ambiguous. The CDR3 totals 11 residues. Trimming pared 11 bases from V and 3 bases from J, leaving 10 bases between. The CDR3 is CASQGHTEAFF. The CDR3 DNA follows: TGTGCCTCCCAAGGACACACTGAAGCTTTCTTT.

This clonotype has more than one count but fewer than ten. V gene TRBV7-3 combines with J gene TRBJ2-1, with D perhaps matching TRBD1 or TRBD2 (5 bases each). This CDR3 region has 16 residues. The V gene lost 6 bases and the J gene lost 6 bases, with 21 bases spanning the gap. Germline values: CDR1 SGHTA, CDR2 FQGTGA. The CDR3 region is CASSFYLAGGGNEQFF. CDR3 bases: TGTGCCAGCAGTTTCTATTTGGCGGGTGGGGGCAATGAGCAGTTCTTC.

This chain connects TRBV7-9 to TRBJ2-5; TRBD1 matches 7 bases. The J segment lost 3 bases and the V segment lost 4 bases, leaving 11 bases of the junction unmatched. Germline V gene lookup returns CDR1 SEHNR and CDR2 FQNEAQ (reference sequence). CDR3 length: 16 residues. In DNA form, the CDR3 reads TGTGCCAGCAGCTATGGTCGGGCAGGGGGAGAAGAGACCCAGTACTTC. This encodes CASSYGRAGGEETQYF. Full variable domain (outside the CDR3, taken from reference TRBV7-9 and TRBJ2-5): DTGVSQNPRHKITKRGQNVTFRCDPISEHNRLYWYRQTLGQGPEFLTYFQNEAQLEKSRLLSDRFSAERPKGSFSTLEIQRTEQGDSAMYLCASSYGRAGGEETQYFGPGTRLLVL.

The chain is built from TRBV29-1 and TRBJ2-7, with TRBD2 identical over 11 bases. With 6 bases clipped from V and 2 bases from J, the junction kept 12 bases outside the gene matches. The V gene's germline CDR1 is SQVTM and CDR2 ANQGSEA. The CDR3 length is 16 residues. The CDR3 nucleotides read TGCAGCGTCGAAACTTATCCGACTAGCGGGGCCTACGAGCAGTACTTC. It is translated as CSVETYPTSGAYEQYF.

This clonotype was observed many times. This rearrangement joins TRBV29-1 to TRBJ1-2; D not resolved. Trimming stripped 2 bases from V and 13 bases from J, with 14 bases between. Looked up from germline, CDR1 is SQVTM and CDR2 is ANQGSEA. The CDR3 contains 11 residues. The CDR3 coding sequence is TGCAGCGTTGAAAGGCAGCTTCGGACCACCTTC. This gives the protein CSVERQLRTTF.

This clonotype was found a few times. The chain uses TRBV7-9 and TRBJ2-7; tentatively, D is TRBD1 (7 bases). Between the trimmed V and J ends, which lost 4 bases and 2 bases, there was a span of 21 bases. The CDR3 runs 17 residues. Germline assignment: CDR1 SEHNR and CDR2 FQNEAQ (reference sequence). CDR3 in amino acids: CASSYGGQLLLTYEQYF. The DNA for the CDR3 is TGTGCCAGCAGCTACGGGGGACAGCTTCTGCTAACCTACGAGCAGTACTTC. Complete variable domain (other parts from reference TRBV7-9 and TRBJ2-7): DTGVSQNPRHKITKRGQNVTFRCDPISEHNRLYWYRQTLGQGPEFLTYFQNEAQLEKSRLLSDRFSAERPKGSFSTLEIQRTEQGDSAMYLCASSYGGQLLLTYEQYFGPGTRLTVT.

For the CDR3, the DNA is TGTGCCAGCAGTGAGAGAGGACATAGCAATCAGCCCCAGCATTTT. This translates into CASSERGHSNQPQHF. The J gene is TRBJ1-5, the V gene TRBV6-1, with D perhaps matching TRBD1 (5 bases). The CDR3 covers 15 residues. V lost 3 bases to trimming and J lost 0 bases, with 9 bases between them. The germline CDR1 and CDR2 sequences are MNHNS and SASEGT.